The 4 T cell receptor beta chains listed next were all sequenced from one sample in a study of post-analysis software for immune sequencing data. These receptors' targets are unknown. Broader study findings: Five or six TRBV segments, TRBV5-6, TRBV5-1 and TRBV20-1 among them, were found more frequent in patients than controls.

Unique molecular identifiers had been added to the TCR beta cDNA libraries. TCRdb re-analysed the PCR reads in MiXCR, keeping a single row per CDR3 protein. The sample has 800,000 to 950,000 distinct CDR3 sequences; approximately 53% are singletons. The sequencing input was blood. These receptors were taken from a girl aged 5 to 17 with multiple sclerosis.

This clonotype was observed a few times. The V and J genes are TRBV20-1 and TRBJ2-1, with 10 bases that match TRBD2. The germline CDR1 and CDR2 sequences are DFQATT and SNEGSKA (reference sequence). CDR3 length: 15 amino acids. J lost 8 bases, V lost 1 base, and 8 bases had no gene match. As DNA, the CDR3 is TGCAGTGCTAGAGTTTTAGCGGGAGGCAGCGATGAGCAGTTCTTC. Its protein is CSARVLAGGSDEQFF.

This clonotype was recorded a few times. V is TRBV27 and J is TRBJ2-5, with D unresolved. Deletions cut 6 bases from V and 0 bases from J, with 5 bases between. This CDR3 is built from 12 residues. The germline gives CDR1 MNHEY, CDR2 SMNVEV (reference sequence). CDR3 in DNA: TGTGCCAGCAGCAAGAACCAAGAGACCCAGTACTTC. This codes for CASSKNQETQYF.

Only a few counts were recorded for this clonotype. The rearrangement joins TRBV20-1 to TRBJ2-7; D uncertain. The CDR3 covers 11 residues. Between the trimmed V and J ends, which lost 1 base and 6 bases, there was a span of 7 bases. Germline values: CDR1 DFQATT, CDR2 SNEGSKA (reference sequence). The CDR3 sequence is CSARGGVEQYF. The CDR3 bases are TGCAGTGCTAGAGGCGGAGTCGAGCAGTACTTC.

The J gene is TRBJ1-5, the V gene TRBV29-1, with no clear D. Germline V gene data show CDR1 as SQVTM and CDR2 as ANQGSEA. The CDR3 is 12 residues long. V was trimmed by 7 bases and J by 5 bases, leaving 12 bases between them. The CDR3 loop is CSAGGWDQPQHF. CDR3 bases: TGCAGCGCCGGAGGGTGGGATCAGCCCCAGCATTTT.